These 24 T cell receptor beta chains originate from one sample sequenced in a study of cytomegalovirus exposure and HLA in healthy donors. PCR was performed using 60 Vbeta and 13 Jbeta primers. Some clones are missing from TCRdb's copy, which holds only in-frame ones; the method was immunoSEQ multiplex PCR. The data hold 100,000 to 150,000 clones, with more than 80% observed a single time. The sequencing sample was made of PBMCs. The receptor source for this set is a man aged 35-49 years in good health and CMV-seronegative.

The rearrangement joins TRBV4-2 to TRBJ2-2; TRBD2 might be the D (6 bases). Per the germline V gene, CDR1 is LGHNA and CDR2 is YNFKEQ. The V and J ends lost 4 bases and 4 bases respectively, with 19 bases between them. The CDR3 runs 17 residues. The CDR3: CASSRTGGEGGTGELFF. The DNA for the CDR3 is TGTGCCAGCAGCCGGACCGGCGGGGAAGGAGGCACCGGGGAGCTGTTTTTT.

The chain carries TRBV19 and TRBJ1-2; tentatively, D is TRBD1 (6 bases). Germline-derived CDR1 and CDR2 are LNHDA and SQIVND (reference sequence). V gave up 4 bases and J gave up 3 bases, with 12 bases separating them. CDR3 size: 14 residues. CDR3 sequence: CASSRGGKDYGYTF. The CDR3 DNA is TGTGCCAGTAGTAGGGGGGGCAAGGACTATGGCTACACCTTC.

The V call is TRBV5-8, the J call TRBJ2-1, with TRBD2 as a possible D gene (5 bases). The V end lost 0 bases, the J end lost 7 bases, and 14 bases lay between the germline ends. The CDR3 extends over 15 amino acids. The germline V gene encodes CDR1 SGHTS and CDR2 YDEGEE. The CDR3 nucleotides are TGTGCCAGCAGCTTGGGATTGGCACTAGGAAATGAGCAGTTCTTC. Its protein product is CASSLGLALGNEQFF.

The CDR3 loop reads CAFLDRKSTNEKLFF. The CDR3 DNA reads TGTGCCTTCTTAGACAGAAAATCTACTAATGAAAAACTGTTTTTT. This sequence joins TRBV30 and TRBJ1-4; D might be TRBD1 (5 bases). Looked up from germline, CDR1 is GTSNPN and CDR2 is SVGIG (reference sequence). V lost 7 bases and J 2 bases, leaving 17 bases between the germline ends. This CDR3 spans 15 amino acids.

The rearrangement uses TRBV19 and TRBJ1-5; TRBD1 matches at 7 bases. The CDR3 loop spans 16 amino acids. The junction had 12 bases not matched to a gene; V was cut back by 3 bases and J by 7 bases. Germline V lookup: CDR1 LNHDA, CDR2 SQIVND (reference sequence). In DNA, the CDR3 is TGTGCCAGTAGTATCCTAATAGGGGGCGATGGCCAGCCCCAGCATTTT. This gives the protein CASSILIGGDGQPQHF.

V is TRBV7-9 and J is TRBJ2-4, with 9 bases aligning to TRBD2. Germline V CDR1 and CDR2: SEHNR, FQNEAQ (reference sequence). The ends lost 2 bases at V and 5 bases at J; junction bases unmatched: 7. The CDR3 is 16 residues long. As DNA, the CDR3 is TGTGCCAGCAGCTTAAAAGGCGGGGGGGGTCAAAACATTCAGTACTTC. Its protein is CASSLKGGGGQNIQYF.

This clone was seen only once. The chain links TRBV6-1 to TRBJ1-5; tentative D call: TRBD1 (5 bases). The V gene's germline CDR1 is MNHNS and CDR2 SASEGT. This CDR3 is 14 amino acids long. V was pared by 1 base and J by 2 bases, with 6 bases between. DNA for the CDR3: TGTGCCAGCAGTGAAGTAGGGGGCAATCAGCCCCAGCATTTT. Translation: CASSEVGGNQPQHF.

V and J are TRBV20-1 and TRBJ1-1, with TRBD1 identical over 9 bases. V lost 6 bases to trimming and J lost 7 bases; unmatched junction nucleotides: 3. CDR1 and CDR2 from the germline V gene are DFQATT and SNEGSKA (reference sequence). CDR3 length: 11 residues. CDR3 sequence: CSATGGSEAFF. The CDR3 DNA sequence: TGCAGTGCCACAGGGGGCAGTGAAGCTTTCTTT.

The V gene is TRBV6-6, the J gene TRBJ2-3; D unresolved. Germline loops: CDR1 MNHNY, CDR2 SVGAGI (reference sequence). There are 13 residues in the CDR3. V was pared by 2 bases and J by 2 bases, with 5 bases between. The chain's CDR3 is CASSYAYTDTQYF. The DNA of the CDR3 is TGTGCCAGCAGTTACGCGTACACAGATACGCAGTATTTT.

The gene calls are TRBV6-5 and TRBJ2-7, with 8 nucleotides matching TRBD1. Germline V lookup: CDR1 MNHEY, CDR2 SVGAGI. The length of the CDR3 is 14 residues. Trimming cost V 2 bases and J 5 bases; bases outside gene matches: 5. CDR3 sequence reads: CASSYLGTGNEQYF. CDR3 in DNA: TGTGCCAGCAGTTACCTCGGGACAGGAAACGAGCAGTACTTC.

The chain has TRBV14 and TRBJ2-3, with TRBD2 matching 11 bases. The germline gives CDR1 SGHDN, CDR2 FVKESK. The CDR3 is made up of 15 amino acids. V dropped 4 bases and J dropped 9; count of bases not matched to a gene: 9. The CDR3 here is CASSPLAGGPLTQYF. CDR3 in DNA: TGTGCCAGCAGCCCGTTAGCGGGGGGGCCCCTCACGCAGTATTTT. The whole variable domain, remainder taken from reference TRBV14 and TRBJ2-3, is EAGVTQFPSHSVIEKGQTVTLRCDPISGHDNLYWYRRVMGKEIKFLLHFVKESKQDESGMPNNRFLAERTGGTYSTLKVQPAELEDSGVYFCASSPLAGGPLTQYFGPGTRLTVL.

CDR3 region: CASSLTGLAGKETQYF. The CDR3 DNA sequence: TGTGCCAGCAGCTTAACAGGACTAGCGGGAAAGGAGACCCAGTACTTC. This chain uses TRBV7-3 with TRBJ2-5; 12 bases are a match to TRBD2. This CDR3 has 16 residues. The germline V gene encodes CDR1 SGHTA and CDR2 FQGTGA. Trimming removed 0 bases from V and 5 bases from J; junction bases left unmatched: 4.

V and J are TRBV2 and TRBJ1-1; 7 positions match TRBD1. J lost 2 bases, V lost 6 bases, and 6 bases had no gene match. The CDR3 runs to 14 residues. CDR1 SNHLY and CDR2 FYNNEI come from the germline V gene. CDR3 loop: CASRTGTANTEAFF. Here the CDR3 DNA reads TGTGCCAGCAGAACCGGGACAGCCAACACTGAAGCTTTCTTT. Variable domain in full (rest from reference TRBV2 and TRBJ1-1): EPEVTQTPSHQVTQMGQEVILRCVPISNHLYFYWYRQILGQKVEFLVSFYNNEISEKSEIFDDQFSVERPDGSNFTLKIRSTKLEDSAMYFCASRTGTANTEAFFGQGTRLTVV.

CDR3 in DNA: TGTGCCAGCAGTGACGAGGGCGGGGCGTACAATGAGCAGTTCTTC. Translating it yields CASSDEGGAYNEQFF. J is TRBJ2-1 and V is TRBV6-4; TRBD2 is a possible D gene (6 bases). CDR1 and CDR2 (germline): MRHNA, SNTAGT. Deletions cut 2 bases from V and 4 bases from J, with 12 bases between. This CDR3 spans 15 amino acids.

The chain recombines TRBV7-9 with TRBJ2-7; 14 bases are a match to TRBD2. This CDR3 comprises 14 residues. The germline V gene has CDR1 SEHNR and CDR2 FQNEAQ (reference sequence). V was clipped by 5 bases and J by 11 bases; unmatched bases: 8. CDR3 coding DNA: TGTGCCAGCAGCAGTGCCGGGACTAGCGGGAGAAAGTACTTC. Translated, it gives CASSSAGTSGRKYF. Full variable domain (outside the CDR3, taken from reference TRBV7-9 and TRBJ2-7): DTGVSQNPRHKITKRGQNVTFRCDPISEHNRLYWYRQTLGQGPEFLTYFQNEAQLEKSRLLSDRFSAERPKGSFSTLEIQRTEQGDSAMYLCASSSAGTSGRKYFGPGTRLTVT.

V is TRBV19 and J is TRBJ1-1; D is undetermined. V lost 7 bases, J lost 0 bases, and 18 bases lay in between. The CDR3 contains 16 residues. In germline, CDR1 is LNHDA, CDR2 SQIVND (reference sequence). The CDR3 DNA sequence: TGTGCCAGTATTAACTTCCGGCGACATATGAACACTGAAGCTTTCTTT. Amino acid sequence: CASINFRRHMNTEAFF.

The chain combines TRBV10-3 with TRBJ2-2; no reliable D call. CDR3 length equals 15 residues. Germline V CDR1 and CDR2: ENHRY, SYGVKD. V was clipped by 3 bases and J by 0 bases, with 8 bases between them. The CDR3 nucleotides are TGTGCCATCAGTGAAGGCGGCGCGAACACCGGGGAGCTGTTTTTT. Its protein is CAISEGGANTGELFF.

This chain joins TRBV5-6 and TRBJ1-6; D unresolved. The V gene's germline CDR1 is SGHDT and CDR2 YYEEEE. CDR3 length: 14 amino acids. V lost 4 bases, J lost 10 bases, and 15 bases lay in between. CDR3 nucleotide sequence: TGTGCCAGCAGCATCCTGGAGGTAGGGTCACCCCTCCACTTT. This gives the protein CASSILEVGSPLHF.

Comments on this clone: One end of the junction varies from germline; a read error may be responsible. The J gene is TRBJ2-2, the V gene TRBV29-1; 8 nucleotides agree with TRBD1. This CDR3 is built from 13 residues. Germline-derived CDR1 and CDR2 are SQVTM and ANQGSEA. The CDR3: CSVLQGATGELFF. Written as DNA, the CDR3 is TGTAGCGTTCTCCAGGGGGCCACCGGGGAGCTGTTTTTT.

The J gene is TRBJ1-1, the V gene TRBV10-2; D gene unclear. CDR1 WSHSY and CDR2 SAAADI come from the germline V gene. The V and J ends lost 3 bases and 1 base respectively, with 18 bases between them. The CDR3 is made up of 17 amino acids. CDR3 protein: CASSDPVSVTGNTEAFF. The CDR3, as DNA: TGCGCCAGCAGTGACCCCGTTTCTGTCACGGGGAACACTGAAGCTTTCTTT.

The chain has TRBV27 and TRBJ2-2, with 7 bases fitting TRBD1. The germline gives CDR1 MNHEY, CDR2 SMNVEV (reference sequence). This CDR3 comprises 15 residues. With V trimmed by 7 bases and J by 4 bases, 9 bases remained unmatched. The CDR3 bases are TGTGCCAGCAAACGACAGGGCCCCCCCACCGGGGAGCTGTTTTTT. The encoded protein is CASKRQGPPTGELFF.

V and J are TRBV11-2 and TRBJ2-5, with TRBD1 identical over 8 bases. Trimming at V came to 2 bases and at J to 6 bases, leaving 5 bases not matched to a gene. The CDR3 loop spans 14 amino acids. Per the germline V gene, CDR1 is SGHAT and CDR2 is FQNNGV. The CDR3 region is CASSLPTGGQTQYF. In nucleotides, the CDR3 is TGTGCCAGCAGCTTACCAACAGGGGGTCAGACCCAGTACTTC.

The rearrangement joins TRBV5-4 to TRBJ2-6; unclear D gene. CDR3 size: 16 residues. Trimming removed 2 bases at V and 0 bases at J, with 9 bases between. Germline-derived CDR1 and CDR2 are SGHNT and YYREEE (reference sequence). Written as DNA, the CDR3 is TGTGCCAGCAGCTTTCGAGACACCTCTGGGGCCAACGTCCTGACTTTC. It specifies CASSFRDTSGANVLTF.

A few counts support this clone. J is TRBJ2-1 and V is TRBV4-3; D remains ambiguous. The CDR3 is 15 amino acids. Per germline, CDR1 LGHNA and CDR2 YSLEER. V was clipped by 1 base and J by 0 bases, with 7 bases between them. The CDR3 DNA sequence: TGCGCCAGCAGCCAAGGGGCGTTCTCCTACAATGAGCAGTTCTTC. It yields the protein CASSQGAFSYNEQFF.